This T cell receptor (beta chain) is drawn from a study of pediatric ulcerative colitis. The rectum was sampled with one to two pinch biopsies at colonoscopy. With respect to this clone: Its antigen is unidentified.

The CDR3 length is 13 residues. Germline CDR1 is SGHNT and CDR2 is YYREEE (reference sequence). Trimming shortened V by 0 bases and J by 1 base, and 4 bases separated the two germline ends. TCRdb's table, derived via immunoSEQ multiplex PCR, lists solely in-frame clones and lacks some. The sample lists over 30,000 clones, approximately 78% occurring once. Whole-study results and caveats: Compared with controls, ulcerative colitis showed greater blood-rectum clone sharing.

The receptor's source is a boy aged 5-17 years with mild ulcerative colitis. The gene calls are TRBV5-4 and TRBJ1-2; D is uncertain. Sequenced input: gut tissue. The CDR3 reads CASSLEDNYGYTF. The CDR3 DNA follows: TGTGCCAGCAGCTTGGAAGATAACTATGGCTACACCTTC.